This T cell receptor beta chain is drawn from a study of beta chain features in type 1 diabetes. Trimming cost V 5 bases and J 2 bases, with 15 bases left between them. The CDR3 spans 15 residues. Germline assignment: CDR1 SGHTA and CDR2 FQGNSA. Expressed TCRB transcripts were sequenced because the entire RNA isolate underwent reverse transcription. Measured with immunoSEQ multiplex PCR; TCRdb has only the in-frame clones, and not every one. The sample carries around 250,000 clones, roughly 13% recorded once. On average, the one heparinised blood draw given by each donor was approximately 0.12 L. Sorting based on CD45RO/CCR7/CD25/CD127/CD95/CD27 separated CD4+ naive, central memory, regulatory and stem cell-like memory cells. This clone has a handful of counts.

The rearrangement joins TRBV7-2 to TRBJ1-2; the D is unclear. The sequenced sample consisted of naive CD4+ T cells from blood. This receptor was taken from a woman in her forties in good health. CDR3: CASSQREGTNYGYTF. For the CDR3, the DNA is TGTGCCAGCAGCCAAAGGGAGGGAACGAACTATGGCTACACCTTC.